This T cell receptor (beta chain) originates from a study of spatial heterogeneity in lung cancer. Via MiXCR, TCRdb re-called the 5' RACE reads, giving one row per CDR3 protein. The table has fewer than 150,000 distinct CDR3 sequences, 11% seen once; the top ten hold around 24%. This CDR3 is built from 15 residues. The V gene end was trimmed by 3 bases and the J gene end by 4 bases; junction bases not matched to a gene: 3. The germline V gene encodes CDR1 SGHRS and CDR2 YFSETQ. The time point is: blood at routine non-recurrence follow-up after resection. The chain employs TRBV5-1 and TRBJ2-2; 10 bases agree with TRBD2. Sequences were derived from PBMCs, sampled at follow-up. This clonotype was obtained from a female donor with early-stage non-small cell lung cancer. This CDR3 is CASSWVAGGTGELFF. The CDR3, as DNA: TGCGCCAGCAGCTGGGTAGCGGGAGGCACCGGGGAGCTGTTTTTT.